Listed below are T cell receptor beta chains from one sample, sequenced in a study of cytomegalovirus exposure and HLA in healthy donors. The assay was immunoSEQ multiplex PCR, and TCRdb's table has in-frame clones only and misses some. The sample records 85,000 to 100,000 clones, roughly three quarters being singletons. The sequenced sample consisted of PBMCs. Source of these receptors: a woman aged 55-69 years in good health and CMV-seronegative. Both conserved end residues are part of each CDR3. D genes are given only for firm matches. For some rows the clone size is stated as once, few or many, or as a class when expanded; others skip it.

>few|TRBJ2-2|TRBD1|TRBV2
CASSFDRVTGELFF
TGTGCCAGCAGTTTTGACAGGGTCACCGGGGAGCTGTTTTTT
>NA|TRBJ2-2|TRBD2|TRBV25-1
CASSEWGGGENTGELFF
TGTGCCAGCAGTGAATGGGGCGGGGGTGAGAACACCGGGGAGCTGTTTTTT
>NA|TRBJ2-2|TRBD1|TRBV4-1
CASSQGQGDTGELFF
TGCGCCAGCAGCCAAGGGCAGGGGGACACCGGGGAGCTGTTTTTT
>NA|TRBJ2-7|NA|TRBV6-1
CASSGRGSSYEQYF
TGTGCCAGCAGTGGCCGGGGGAGCTCCTACGAGCAGTACTTC
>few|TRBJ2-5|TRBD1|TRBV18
CASSPLDRGSETQYF
TGTGCCAGCTCACCACTGGACAGGGGCTCGGAGACCCAGTACTTC
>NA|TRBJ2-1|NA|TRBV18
CASSPRGTAEQFF
TGTGCCAGCTCACCCAGGGGTACTGCGGAGCAGTTCTTC
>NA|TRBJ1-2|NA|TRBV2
CASSADSNYGYTF
TGTGCCAGCAGCGCGGACAGCAACTATGGCTACACCTTC
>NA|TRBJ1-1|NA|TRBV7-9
CASSPVDTEAFF
TGTGCCAGCAGCCCGGTGGACACTGAAGCTTTCTTT
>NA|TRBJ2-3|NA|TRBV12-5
CASGLVLDRSTDTQYF
TGTGCTAGTGGTTTGGTACTCGACAGAAGCACAGATACGCAGTATTTT
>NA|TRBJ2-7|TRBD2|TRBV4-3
CASSQDGGASGRGEQYF
TGCGCCAGCAGCCAAGATGGTGGGGCTAGCGGGAGGGGCGAGCAGTACTTC
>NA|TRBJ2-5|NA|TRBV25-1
CASSDPRKGGETQYF
TGTGCCAGCAGTGACCCGAGAAAAGGGGGAGAGACCCAGTACTTC
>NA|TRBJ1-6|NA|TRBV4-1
CASSPGLRNSPLHF
TGCGCCAGCAGCCCAGGGTTGCGGAATTCACCCCTCCACTTT
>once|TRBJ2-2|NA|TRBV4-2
CASSQVGGANTGELFF
TGTGCCAGCAGCCAAGTTGGCGGCGCGAACACCGGGGAGCTGTTTTTT
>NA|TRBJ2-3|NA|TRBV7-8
CASSLRHPQDTQYF
TGTGCCAGCAGCTTACGACATCCCCAAGATACGCAGTATTTT
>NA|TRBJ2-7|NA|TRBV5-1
CASSLEGMSYEQYF
TGCGCCAGCAGCTTGGAGGGGATGTCCTACGAGCAGTACTTC
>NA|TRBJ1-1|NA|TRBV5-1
CASSWGTGNRVVNTEAFF
TGCGCCAGCAGCTGGGGTACCGGAAACAGGGTGGTGAACACTGAAGCTTTCTTT
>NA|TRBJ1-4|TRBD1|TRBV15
CATPQRGTGEEKLFF
TGTGCCACCCCTCAGAGGGGGACAGGGGAAGAAAAACTGTTTTTT
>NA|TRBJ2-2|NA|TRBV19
CASSIDLGLARGELFF
TGTGCCAGTAGTATAGATCTGGGGCTAGCGAGGGGAGAGCTGTTTTTT
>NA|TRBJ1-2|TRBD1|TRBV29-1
CSVATGGGGYTF
TGCAGCGTTGCCACAGGGGGCGGTGGCTACACCTTC
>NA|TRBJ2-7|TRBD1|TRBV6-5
CASSYSNTGGYEQYF
TGTGCCAGCAGTTACTCGAACACAGGGGGCTACGAGCAGTACTTC
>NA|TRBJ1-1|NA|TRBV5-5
CASTLDISEAFF
TGTGCCAGTACACTAGACATATCGGAAGCTTTCTTT
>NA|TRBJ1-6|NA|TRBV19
CASTRDTENSPLHF
TGTGCCAGTACTCGGGACACGGAGAATTCACCCCTCCACTTT
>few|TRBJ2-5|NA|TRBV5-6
CASSFNEGTQYF
TGTGCCAGCAGCTTCAATGAGGGGACCCAGTACTTC
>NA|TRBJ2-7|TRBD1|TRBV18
CASSPGQGDEQYF
TGTGCCAGCTCACCGGGACAGGGAGACGAGCAGTACTTC
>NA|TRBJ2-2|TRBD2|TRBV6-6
CAARGRPNTGELFF
TGTGCCGCCCGCGGGAGACCTAACACCGGGGAGCTGTTTTTT
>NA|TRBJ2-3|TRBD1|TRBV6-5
CASRLGQVKADTQYF
TGTGCCAGCAGACTGGGACAGGTGAAGGCAGATACGCAGTATTTT
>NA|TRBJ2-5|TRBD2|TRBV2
CASESGKGQETQYF
TGTGCCAGCGAGAGCGGGAAGGGGCAAGAGACCCAGTACTTC
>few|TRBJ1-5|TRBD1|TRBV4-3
CASSAQQGDQPQHF
TGCGCCAGCAGCGCCCAACAGGGGGATCAGCCCCAGCATTTT
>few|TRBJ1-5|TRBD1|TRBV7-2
CASSWDRMNQPQHF
TGTGCCAGCAGCTGGGACAGAATGAATCAGCCCCAGCATTTT
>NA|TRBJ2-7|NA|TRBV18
CASSPPDRTEQYF
TGTGCCAGCTCACCACCAGACAGGACCGAGCAGTACTTC
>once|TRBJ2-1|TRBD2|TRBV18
CASSPLPGLALRSYNEQFF
TGTGCCAGCTCACCCCTTCCGGGACTAGCGCTTCGCTCCTACAATGAGCAGTTCTTC
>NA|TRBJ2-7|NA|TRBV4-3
CASSQGLVYEQYF
TGCGCCAGCAGCCAAGGGCTCGTCTACGAGCAGTACTTC
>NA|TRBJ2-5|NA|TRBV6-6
CASSQTVDRTQYF
TGTGCCAGCAGTCAGACAGTTGATCGGACCCAGTACTTC
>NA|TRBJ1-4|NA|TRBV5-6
CASSLVGRNEKLFF
TGTGCCAGCAGCTTGGTGGGCAGGAATGAAAAACTGTTTTTT
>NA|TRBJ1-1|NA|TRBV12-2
CASRLGPTGTNTEAFF
TGTGCAAGTCGCTTAGGCCCAACAGGGACGAACACTGAAGCTTTCTTT
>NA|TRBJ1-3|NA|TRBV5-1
CASSLGAGNGNTIYF
TGCGCCAGCAGCTTGGGGGCAGGGAATGGAAACACCATATATTTT
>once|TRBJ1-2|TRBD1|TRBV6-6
CASSGTGGASPTF
TGTGCCAGCAGCGGGACAGGGGGCGCGAGTCCCACCTTC
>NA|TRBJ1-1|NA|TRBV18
CASSTRGGDTEAFF
TGTGCCAGCTCCACCAGAGGAGGGGACACTGAAGCTTTCTTT
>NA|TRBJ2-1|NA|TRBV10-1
CASSSGGGSGNEQFF
TGCGCCAGCAGTTCGGGGGGCGGGAGTGGAAATGAGCAGTTCTTC
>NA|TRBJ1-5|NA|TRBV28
CASSLGSLNQPQHF
TGTGCCAGCAGTTTAGGGAGTCTCAATCAGCCCCAGCATTTT
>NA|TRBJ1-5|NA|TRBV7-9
CASSPQGSNQPQHF
TGTGCCAGCAGCCCCCAGGGGAGCAATCAGCCCCAGCATTTT
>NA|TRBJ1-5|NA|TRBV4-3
CASSQEYRVDQPQHF
TGCGCCAGCAGCCAAGAATACAGGGTAGATCAGCCCCAGCATTTT
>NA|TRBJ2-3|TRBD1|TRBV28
CASSTGQGADYSGTDTQYF
TGTGCCAGCAGCACAGGACAGGGGGCAGACTACTCCGGCACAGATACGCAGTATTTT
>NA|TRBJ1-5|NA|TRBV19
CASSITGGGNQPQHF
TGTGCCAGTAGTATTACGGGGGGTGGCAATCAGCCCCAGCATTTT
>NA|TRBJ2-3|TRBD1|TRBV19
CASSPGTDNTDTQYF
TGTGCCAGTAGTCCCGGGACAGATAACACAGATACGCAGTATTTT
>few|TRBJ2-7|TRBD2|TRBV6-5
CASKTSGSSYEQYF
TGTGCCAGCAAAACTAGCGGGAGTTCCTACGAGCAGTACTTC
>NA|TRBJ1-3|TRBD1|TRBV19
CASSPHRGLKEYSGNTIYF
TGTGCCAGTAGTCCTCACAGGGGGCTAAAGGAATACTCTGGAAACACCATATATTTT
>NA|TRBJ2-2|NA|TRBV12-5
CASGLPVTGELFF
TGTGCTAGTGGTTTGCCCGTCACCGGGGAGCTGTTTTTT
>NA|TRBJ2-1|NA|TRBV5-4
CASSSPGWVSNEQFF
TGTGCCAGCAGCTCGCCAGGGTGGGTGAGCAATGAGCAGTTCTTC
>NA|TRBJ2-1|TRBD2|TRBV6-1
CASNILAGEYNEQFF
TGTGCCAGCAATATACTAGCGGGGGAATACAATGAGCAGTTCTTC
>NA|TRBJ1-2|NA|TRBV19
CASSAPSGYGYTF
TGTGCCAGTAGTGCTCCCTCGGGCTATGGCTACACCTTC
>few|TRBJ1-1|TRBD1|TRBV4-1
CASSQDYRGTEAFF
TGCGCCAGCAGCCAAGATTACAGGGGCACTGAAGCTTTCTTT
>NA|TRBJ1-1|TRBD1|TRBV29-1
CSVSTGGNTEAFF
TGCAGCGTAAGTACAGGGGGGAACACTGAAGCTTTCTTT
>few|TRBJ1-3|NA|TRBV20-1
CSAPWGERIYF
TGCAGTGCTCCCTGGGGGGAACGCATATATTTT
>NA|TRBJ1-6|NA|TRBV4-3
CASSQDRGAYNSPLHF
TGCGCCAGCAGCCAAGACCGGGGTGCCTATAATTCACCCCTCCACTTT